This passage covers 11 T cell receptor beta chains from one sample sequenced in a study of blood T cell repertoires in COVID-19. Sequencing was performed with immunoSEQ multiplex PCR; in TCRdb, only in-frame clones are kept and a portion is missing. This repertoire shows about 150,000 clones, roughly 87% found once; its top ten account for roughly 7.3%. The sample was PBMCs or T cells enriched from blood (not recorded which). These TCRs come from a woman aged 45-65 years who had recovered from COVID-19.

The CDR3 loop reads CASSYRGLYEQFF. In nucleotides, the CDR3 is TGTGCCAGCAGTTACAGGGGGCTCTATGAGCAGTTCTTC. V is TRBV27 and J is TRBJ2-1, with TRBD1 identical over 9 bases. This CDR3 spans 13 amino acids. Germline loops: CDR1 MNHEY, CDR2 SMNVEV (reference sequence). Trimming took 4 bases from V and 8 from J; bases not matched to a gene: 3.

This chain uses TRBV19 with TRBJ1-2, with D possibly being TRBD1 (5 bases). Trimming pared 5 bases from V and 0 bases from J, leaving 16 bases between. The germline V gene encodes CDR1 LNHDA and CDR2 SQIVND (reference sequence). CDR3 length equals 16 residues. CDR3 sequence: CASSGYGHGANYGYTF. CDR3 DNA sequence: TGTGCCAGTAGTGGTTATGGACACGGAGCTAACTATGGCTACACCTTC.

This chain uses TRBV5-1 with TRBJ2-7; 7 bases fit TRBD2. With 2 bases clipped from V and 3 bases from J, the junction kept 17 bases outside the gene matches. The V gene's germline CDR1 is SGHRS and CDR2 YFSETQ. The CDR3 covers 18 residues. As DNA, the CDR3 is TGCGCCAGCAGCTTTAATTCGAAATTTGGGGGGGAAAACTACGAGCAGTACTTC. Its translation is CASSFNSKFGGENYEQYF.

J is TRBJ1-5 and V is TRBV6-2 or TRBV6-3; 10 positions agree with TRBD1. V shed 4 bases, J shed 2 bases, and the junction held 5 bases outside the gene matches. Germline lookup yields CDR1 MNHEY and CDR2 SVGEGT. The CDR3 spans 16 residues. CDR3 DNA: TGTGCCAGCAGTTCAACCGGGACAGGGGGCAATCAGCCCCAGCATTTT. This sequence encodes CASSSTGTGGNQPQHF.

The chain combines TRBV2 with TRBJ1-6, with D uncertain. Deletions cut 2 bases from V and 3 bases from J, with 11 bases between. The CDR3 totals 16 residues. Germline V gives CDR1 SNHLY, CDR2 FYNNEI. The CDR3 spells CASSERGGLYNSPLHF. CDR3 nucleotide sequence: TGTGCCAGCAGTGAACGGGGAGGGCTCTATAATTCACCCCTCCACTTT.

The chain links TRBV19 to TRBJ2-2, with D possibly being TRBD2 (5 bases). Germline loops: CDR1 LNHDA, CDR2 SQIVND (reference sequence). Between the trimmed V and J ends, which lost 4 bases and 4 bases, there was a span of 19 bases. The CDR3 totals 17 residues. CDR3 nucleotides: TGTGCCAGTAGTAGGAGCGGCCCGTCAACGGGCACCGGGGAGCTGTTTTTT. It specifies CASSRSGPSTGTGELFF.

The chain is built from TRBV18 and TRBJ1-1; 10 nucleotides line up with TRBD1. Unmatched junction bases numbered 5, after V lost 3 bases and J lost 4 bases. The germline gives CDR1 KGHSH, CDR2 LQKENI. CDR3 size: 15 residues. CDR3 sequence: CASSPSRTGGTEAFF. CDR3 nucleotides: TGTGCCAGCTCACCGTCAAGGACAGGGGGCACTGAAGCTTTCTTT.

The V call is TRBV28, the J call TRBJ2-1; no definite D call. CDR3 length: 11 residues. V was clipped by 6 bases and J by 7 bases, with 7 bases between them. The germline V gene has CDR1 MDHEN and CDR2 SYDVKM. CDR3 DNA: TGTGCCAGCAGCTTGCGGAATGAGCAGTTCTTC. Amino acids: CASSLRNEQFF.

DNA of the CDR3: TGTGCCAGCGGGCAGGGGGCGACCTACGAGCAGTACTTC. It codes for CASGQGATYEQYF. The chain joins TRBV2 to TRBJ2-7; TRBD1 agrees at 8 bases. Germline values: CDR1 SNHLY, CDR2 FYNNEI. After removal of 8 bases from V and 2 bases from J, the junction contained 5 bases not matched to a gene. The CDR3 consists of 13 residues.

The genes are TRBV11-3 and TRBJ1-1; a possible D gene is TRBD1 (5 bases). The CDR3 consists of 15 residues. CDR1 and CDR2 (germline): SGHNT, YENEEA. V lost 3 bases, J lost 4 bases, and 15 bases lay in between. In nucleotides, the CDR3 is TGTGCCAGCAGCTTTTGGGGGGAGGCGGTCACTGAAGCTTTCTTT. It yields the protein CASSFWGEAVTEAFF.

The CDR3 loop is CASSQGLTVSGANVLTF. The CDR3 coding sequence is TGTGCCAGCAGCCAAGGGCTTACAGTCTCTGGGGCCAACGTCCTGACTTTC. This chain connects TRBV3-1 (or the pseudogene TRBV3-2) to TRBJ2-6; D unresolved. Trimming cost V 1 base and J 0 bases, with 10 bases left between them. Germline CDR1 reads LGHDT; CDR2 reads YNNKEL (reference sequence). CDR3 length equals 17 residues.